This T cell receptor beta chain was observed in a study of cytomegalovirus exposure and HLA in healthy donors. V lost 0 bases and J lost 8, with 17 bases in between. CDR3 length: 15 residues. CDR1 and CDR2 (germline): SGDLS, YYNGEE. This clone turned up a few times. Its antigen is currently unknown. PCR used 60 Vbeta primers and 13 Jbeta primers. Produced via immunoSEQ multiplex PCR; TCRdb's table is partial and in-frame only. The sample includes approximately 150,000 clones, 78% seen only once; the top ten take about 3.2%. Whole-study findings and limits: The classifier reportedly diagnosed cytomegalovirus status with high sensitivity and specificity. Researchers left out some V segments, among them TRBV6-2 and TRBV6-3, as indistinguishable.

Unrecorded immune exposures were likely, despite nominal health at sampling. V is TRBV9 and J is TRBJ1-2, with a possible D match to TRBD1 (5 bases). The receptor was derived from a female donor in good health and CMV-seronegative. Material: PBMCs. The DNA for the CDR3 is TGTGCCAGCAGCGTAGATGGCAGGGCGTTGGGAGGCTACACCTTC. Amino acid sequence: CASSVDGRALGGYTF.